This TCR beta chain was obtained from a study of T cell changes during pregnancy in multiple sclerosis. V lost 0 bases and J lost 0, with 11 bases in between. The germline CDR1 and CDR2 sequences are KGHSH and LQKENI. This CDR3 contains 16 residues. Profiled with immunoSEQ multiplex PCR; TCRdb holds only in-frame clones, not every one. The table records under 110,000 clones, 85% to 95% of them present only once. The specimen comprised peripheral blood, sampled after pregnancy. This clonotype was sampled from a female donor with multiple sclerosis, enrolled in a pregnancy study. The rearrangement uses TRBV18 and TRBJ2-5; no clear D. This chain's CDR3 is CASSPPVQMYQETQYF. The CDR3 DNA follows: TGTGCCAGCTCACCACCGGTACAGATGTACCAAGAGACCCAGTACTTC. Using reference TRBV18 and TRBJ2-5 for the parts outside the CDR3, the full variable domain is NAGVMQNPRHLVRRRGQEARLRCSPMKGHSHVYWYRQLPEEGLKFMVYLQKENIIDESGMPKERFSAEFPKEGPSILRIQQVVRGDSAAYFCASSPPVQMYQETQYFGPGTRLLVL.